The present entry profiles one T cell receptor beta chain with its context. The antigen remains undetermined. These data belong to a study of vaccination and CD4 T cells after COVID-19. Sequenced with the Oncomine TCR Beta short-read assay was DNA taken from cultured CD4+ T cells. TCRdb re-called the PCR reads through MiXCR, storing one row per CDR3 protein. The table shows around 3,100 distinct CDR3 sequences, with 70% to 85% occurring only once. Noted treatment: roughly 10-day PBMC culture with coronavirus spike peptide pools or control peptides (ViraFEST assay). The clonotype originates from a human donor who had recovered from COVID-19. Sequencing was done on a sample of CD4+ T cells from blood, cultured in vitro.

CDR3 protein: CASSVGGSPEAFF. DNA of the CDR3: TGTGCCAGCAGCGTAGGCGGCAGCCCTGAAGCTTTCTTT. This chain links TRBV9 with TRBJ1-1; D remains unclear. Germline CDR1 and CDR2: SGDLS and YYNGEE. The germline V and J ends were trimmed by 0 bases and 6 bases, with 9 bases remaining between them. The CDR3 sequence is 13 residues long.